The 17 T cell receptor beta chains presented below share a single source sample, sequenced in a study of response to subunit inactivated influenza vaccine. TCRdb fed the RT-PCR reads into MiXCR, producing one record per CDR3 protein. The sample lists more than 600,000 distinct CDR3 sequences; around 20% were seen once. The material sequenced was PBMCs from blood, taken roughly 5 days after vaccination. The receptors derive from a man in his fifties who received an inactivated influenza vaccine.

The rearrangement links TRBV10-2 to TRBJ2-1; 7 nucleotides match TRBD2. The CDR3 totals 17 residues. Losses at the gene ends were 4 bases for V and 0 bases for J; bases not matched to a gene: 9. Germline lookup yields CDR1 WSHSY and CDR2 SAAADI. CDR3: CASSVPGGTVSYNEQFF. The CDR3 nucleotides are TGCGCCAGCAGTGTCCCGGGGGGAACTGTCTCCTACAATGAGCAGTTCTTC.

This clonotype was found a few times. CDR3 region: CATARYSGGAYEQYF. The CDR3 coding sequence is TGCGCCACCGCCCGTTACAGCGGGGGAGCTTACGAGCAGTACTTC. The chain combines TRBV5-1 with TRBJ2-7; TRBD2 agrees at 8 bases. This CDR3 has 15 residues. From germline, CDR1 is SGHRS and CDR2 YFSETQ. V was clipped by 9 bases and J by 4 bases; unmatched bases: 15. The entire variable domain, with the rest obtained from reference TRBV5-1 and TRBJ2-7, is as follows: KAGVTQTPRYLIKTRGQQVTLSCSPISGHRSVSWYQQTPGQGLQFLFEYFSETQRNKGNFPGRFSGRQFSNSRSEMNVSTLELGDSALYLCATARYSGGAYEQYFGPGTRLTVT.

The chain links TRBV25-1 to TRBJ2-2, with D perhaps given as TRBD1 or TRBD2 (6 bases each). CDR3 length equals 18 residues. The V gene's germline CDR1 is MGHDK and CDR2 SYGVNS. Between the trimmed V and J ends, which lost 2 bases and 0 bases, there was a span of 16 bases. CDR3 loop: CASSEPLPGASNTGELFF. CDR3 DNA sequence: TGTGCCAGCAGTGAACCCCTTCCGGGGGCTTCGAACACCGGGGAGCTGTTTTTT.

The rearrangement joins TRBV12-3 or TRBV12-4 to TRBJ2-2; D call uncertain. Deletions cut 2 bases from V and 8 bases from J, with 9 bases between. The CDR3 runs to 13 residues. DNA for the CDR3: TGTGCCAGCAGTTTACTAATCGGGGGGGAGCTGTTTTTT. It encodes CASSLLIGGELFF.

This clonotype was counted a few times. This chain connects TRBV12-3 or TRBV12-4 to TRBJ2-5; tentative D call: TRBD2 (7 bases). With 8 bases removed from V and 5 bases from J, the gap between germline ends came to 18 bases. The CDR3 is 14 amino acids. This chain's CDR3 is CASHPGGPSETQYF. DNA for the CDR3: TGTGCCAGCCACCCCGGGGGGCCGAGTGAGACCCAGTACTTC.

This clonotype was recorded a few times. V gene TRBV20-1 combines with J gene TRBJ2-3; D possibly corresponds to TRBD1 (8 bases). Germline V CDR1 and CDR2: DFQATT, SNEGSKA (reference sequence). V shed 5 bases and J shed 1 base, with 13 bases lying between them. This CDR3 spans 14 amino acids. This CDR3 reads CSAQGAGGTDTQYF. For the CDR3, the DNA is TGCAGTGCTCAGGGGGCGGGAGGCACAGATACGCAGTATTTT.

V gene TRBV6-2 or TRBV6-3 combines with J gene TRBJ2-7; D is uncertain. The CDR3 runs to 13 residues. V was trimmed by 6 bases and J by 3 bases, leaving 12 bases between them. The germline CDR1 and CDR2 sequences are MNHEY and SVGEGT. The CDR3 DNA reads as TGTGCCAGCAGCCTCACAAACAACTACGAGCAGTACTTC. It yields the protein CASSLTNNYEQYF.

This clonotype was seen a few times. V gene TRBV5-1 combines with J gene TRBJ2-7; D possibly matches TRBD1 or TRBD2 (5 bases each). There are 13 residues in the CDR3. V was clipped by 6 bases and J by 3 bases, with 13 bases between them. Looked up from germline, CDR1 is SGHRS and CDR2 is YFSETQ. Here the CDR3 DNA reads TGCGCCAGCAATACCGGGACCGGCTACGAGCAGTACTTC. Protein product: CASNTGTGYEQYF. Complete variable domain (other parts from reference TRBV5-1 and TRBJ2-7): KAGVTQTPRYLIKTRGQQVTLSCSPISGHRSVSWYQQTPGQGLQFLFEYFSETQRNKGNFPGRFSGRQFSNSRSEMNVSTLELGDSALYLCASNTGTGYEQYFGPGTRLTVT.

The V call is TRBV29-1, the J call TRBJ2-7, with D possibly called TRBD1 or TRBD2 (5 bases each). The CDR3 is 13 residues long. Trimming took off 4 bases at V and 0 bases at J, with 10 bases between the two ends. The germline CDR1 and CDR2 sequences are SQVTM and ANQGSEA. The CDR3 DNA reads TGCAGCGTTGGGGGACGGAGCTCCTACGAGCAGTACTTC. Translated: CSVGGRSSYEQYF.

This clonotype has a handful of counts. V usage is TRBV28 and J usage is TRBJ2-1; TRBD2 matches at 14 bases. Germline CDR1 and CDR2: MDHEN and SYDVKM. The CDR3 has 21 amino acids. The J segment lost 5 bases and the V segment lost 7 bases, leaving 22 bases of the junction unmatched. Written as DNA, the CDR3 is TGTGCCAGCACCCGGGGGACTAGCGGGAGAATATATGGGGTACAACACAATGAGCAGTTCTTC. Translating gives CASTRGTSGRIYGVQHNEQFF.

This clonotype was recorded many times. The chain joins TRBV20-1 to TRBJ2-1; the match to TRBD2 covers 9 bases. This CDR3 has 15 amino acids. V gave up 2 bases and J gave up 5 bases; unmatched junction bases: 7. In germline, CDR1 is DFQATT, CDR2 SNEGSKA (reference sequence). CDR3 bases: TGCAGTGCTAGACAGGGTAGCGGGAGTAACAATGAGCAGTTCTTC. Encoded protein: CSARQGSGSNNEQFF.

The chain has TRBV5-1 and TRBJ2-1; D remains unclear. V was clipped by 0 bases and J by 6 bases, with 16 bases between them. The CDR3 length is 16 residues. The germline V gene encodes CDR1 SGHRS and CDR2 YFSETQ. DNA for the CDR3: TGCGCCAGCAGCTTGGTGGTACCCGTAGGAGTCAATGAGCAGTTCTTC. Translated: CASSLVVPVGVNEQFF.

The J gene is TRBJ1-5, the V gene TRBV24-1; unclear D gene. The CDR3 has 13 residues. Trimming took 8 bases from V and 0 from J, leaving 7 bases between them. CDR1 is KGHDR and CDR2 is SFDVKD in the germline V gene. The CDR3 bases are TGTGCCACCAACGGGGATAGCAATCAGCCCCAGCATTTT. Protein: CATNGDSNQPQHF.

This clonotype has just a few counts. The V call is TRBV20-1, the J call TRBJ1-4, with unresolved D. Trimming cost V 7 bases and J 3 bases, with 9 bases left between them. The CDR3 is 12 amino acids. CDR1 is DFQATT and CDR2 is SNEGSKA in the germline V gene (reference sequence). For the CDR3, the DNA is TGCAGTGTAGTGGGCTCTAATGAAAAACTGTTTTTT. The encoded protein is CSVVGSNEKLFF.

Ten or more counts support this clonotype. V is TRBV20-1 and J is TRBJ2-2, with D possibly TRBD1 on 5 matching bases. Germline values: CDR1 DFQATT, CDR2 SNEGSKA (reference sequence). Between the trimmed V and J ends, which lost 6 bases and 1 base, there was a span of 12 bases. CDR3 length equals 14 residues. The CDR3 coding sequence is TGCAGTGCACCAGGGCGGTTGAACACCGGGGAGCTGTTTTTT. It yields the protein CSAPGRLNTGELFF.

This chain uses TRBV6-5 with TRBJ2-5, with TRBD2 as a possible D gene (6 bases). The V gene lost 1 base and the J gene lost 1 base, with 7 bases spanning the gap. Germline V gene lookup returns CDR1 MNHEY and CDR2 SVGAGI. The CDR3 is 14 residues long. The CDR3 nucleotides read TGTGCCAGCAGTTACTGGGGGGTCCAAGAGACCCAGTACTTC. Translation gives CASSYWGVQETQYF.

This clonotype has a handful of counts. The chain joins TRBV5-1 to TRBJ1-1; tentative D call: TRBD1 (6 bases). This CDR3 comprises 13 residues. V dropped 4 bases and J dropped 3 bases, with 10 bases sitting between them. Germline V gene data show CDR1 as SGHRS and CDR2 as YFSETQ. The CDR3 bases are TGCGCCAGCAGCAGCGGACAGTACACTGAAGCTTTCTTT. As protein: CASSSGQYTEAFF.